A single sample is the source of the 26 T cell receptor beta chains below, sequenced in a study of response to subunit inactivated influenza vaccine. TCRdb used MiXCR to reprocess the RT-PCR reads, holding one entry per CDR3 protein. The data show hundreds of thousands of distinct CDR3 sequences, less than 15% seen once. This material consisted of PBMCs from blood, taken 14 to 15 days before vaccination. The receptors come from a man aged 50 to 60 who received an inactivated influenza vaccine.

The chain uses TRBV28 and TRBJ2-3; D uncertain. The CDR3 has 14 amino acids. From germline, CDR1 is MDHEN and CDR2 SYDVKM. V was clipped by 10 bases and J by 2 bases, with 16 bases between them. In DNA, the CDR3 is TGTGCCACCCTTGACACCTCGCTCACAGATACGCAGTATTTT. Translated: CATLDTSLTDTQYF.

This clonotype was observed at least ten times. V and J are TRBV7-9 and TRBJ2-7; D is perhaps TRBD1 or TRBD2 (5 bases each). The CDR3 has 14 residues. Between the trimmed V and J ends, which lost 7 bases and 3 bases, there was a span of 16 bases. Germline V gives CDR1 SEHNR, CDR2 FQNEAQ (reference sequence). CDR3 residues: CASTQDGANYEQYF. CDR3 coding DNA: TGTGCCAGCACTCAAGACGGGGCAAACTACGAGCAGTACTTC.

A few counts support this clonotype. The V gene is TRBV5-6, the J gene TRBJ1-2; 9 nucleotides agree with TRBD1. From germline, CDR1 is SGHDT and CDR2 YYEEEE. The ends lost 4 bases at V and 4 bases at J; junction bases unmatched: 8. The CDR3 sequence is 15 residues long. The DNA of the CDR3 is TGTGCCAGCAGCCTACCGGGACAGGGCTTCTATGGCTACACCTTC. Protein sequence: CASSLPGQGFYGYTF.

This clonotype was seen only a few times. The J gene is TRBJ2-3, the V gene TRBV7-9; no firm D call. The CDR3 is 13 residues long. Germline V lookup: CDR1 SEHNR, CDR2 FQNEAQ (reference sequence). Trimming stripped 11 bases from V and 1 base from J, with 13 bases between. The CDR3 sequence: CASQWAGTDTQYF. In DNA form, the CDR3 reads TGTGCCTCCCAGTGGGCTGGCACAGATACGCAGTATTTT.

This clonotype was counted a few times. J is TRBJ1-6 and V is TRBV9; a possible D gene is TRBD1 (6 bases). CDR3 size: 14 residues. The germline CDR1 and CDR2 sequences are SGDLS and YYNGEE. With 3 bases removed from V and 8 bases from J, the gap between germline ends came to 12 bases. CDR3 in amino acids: CASSGTGYDSPLHF. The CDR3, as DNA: TGTGCCAGCAGCGGCACAGGGTACGATTCACCCCTCCACTTT. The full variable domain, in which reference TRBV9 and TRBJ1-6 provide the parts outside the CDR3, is DSGVTQTPKHLITATGQRVTLRCSPRSGDLSVYWYQQSLDQGLQFLIQYYNGEERAKGNILERFSAQQFPDLHSELNLSSLELGDSALYFCASSGTGYDSPLHFGNGTRLTVT.

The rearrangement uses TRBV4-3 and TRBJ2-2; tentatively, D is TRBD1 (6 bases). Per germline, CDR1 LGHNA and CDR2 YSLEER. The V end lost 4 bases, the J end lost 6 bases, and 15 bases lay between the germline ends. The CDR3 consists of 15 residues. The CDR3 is CASSRGAGTSGELFF. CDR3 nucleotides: TGCGCCAGCAGCCGAGGGGCAGGGACATCCGGGGAGCTGTTTTTT.

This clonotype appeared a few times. The CDR3: CASSLVGGRTQETQYF. CDR3 sequence (DNA): TGCGCCAGCAGCTTGGTGGGGGGACGAACCCAAGAGACCCAGTACTTC. The rearrangement joins TRBV5-1 to TRBJ2-5; D is perhaps TRBD2 (6 bases). Germline CDR1 SGHRS, CDR2 YFSETQ. Trimming took 0 bases from V and 1 from J, leaving 13 bases between them. This CDR3 region has 16 residues.

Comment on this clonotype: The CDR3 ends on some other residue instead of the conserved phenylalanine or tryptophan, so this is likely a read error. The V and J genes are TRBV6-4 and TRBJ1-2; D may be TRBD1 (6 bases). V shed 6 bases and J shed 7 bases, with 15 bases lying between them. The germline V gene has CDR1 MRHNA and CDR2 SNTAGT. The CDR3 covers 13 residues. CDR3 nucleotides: TGTGCCAGCAGCCCCACAGGGATGGGTGGCTACACCTTG. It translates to CASSPTGMGGYTL.

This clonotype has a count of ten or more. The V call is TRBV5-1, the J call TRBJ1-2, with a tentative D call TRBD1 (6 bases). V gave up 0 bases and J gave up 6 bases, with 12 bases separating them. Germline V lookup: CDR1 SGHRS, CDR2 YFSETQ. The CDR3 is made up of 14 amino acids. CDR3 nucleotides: TGCGCCAGCAGCTTGGATGCAGGGACAAATGGCTACACCTTC. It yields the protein CASSLDAGTNGYTF.

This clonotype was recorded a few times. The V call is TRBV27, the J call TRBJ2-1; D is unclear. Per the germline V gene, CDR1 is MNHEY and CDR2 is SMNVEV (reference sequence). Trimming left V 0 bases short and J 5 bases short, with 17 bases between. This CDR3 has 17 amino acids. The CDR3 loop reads CASSLSSGFSTNNEQFF. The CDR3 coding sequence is TGTGCCAGCAGTTTATCCTCGGGTTTTAGCACAAACAATGAGCAGTTCTTC.

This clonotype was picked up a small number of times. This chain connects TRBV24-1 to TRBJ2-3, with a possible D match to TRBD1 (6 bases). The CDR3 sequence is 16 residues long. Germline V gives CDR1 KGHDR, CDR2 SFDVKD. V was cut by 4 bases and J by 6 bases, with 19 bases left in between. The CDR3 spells CATSDRGTMIHDTQYF. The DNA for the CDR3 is TGTGCCACCAGTGACCGAGGGACAATGATACACGATACGCAGTATTTT.

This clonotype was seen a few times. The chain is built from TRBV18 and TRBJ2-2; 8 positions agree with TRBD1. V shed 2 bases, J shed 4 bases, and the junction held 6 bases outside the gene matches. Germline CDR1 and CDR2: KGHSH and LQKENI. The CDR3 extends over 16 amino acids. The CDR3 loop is CASSPSPGQGTGELFF. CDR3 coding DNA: TGTGCCAGCTCACCATCCCCAGGACAGGGCACCGGGGAGCTGTTTTTT.

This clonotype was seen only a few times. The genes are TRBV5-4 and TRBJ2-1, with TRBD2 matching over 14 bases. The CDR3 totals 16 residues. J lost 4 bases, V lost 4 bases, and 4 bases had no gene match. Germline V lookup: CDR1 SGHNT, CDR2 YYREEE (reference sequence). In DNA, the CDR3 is TGTGCCAGCAGCGGGGGACTAGCGGGAGCGTACAATGAGCAGTTCTTC. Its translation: CASSGGLAGAYNEQFF.

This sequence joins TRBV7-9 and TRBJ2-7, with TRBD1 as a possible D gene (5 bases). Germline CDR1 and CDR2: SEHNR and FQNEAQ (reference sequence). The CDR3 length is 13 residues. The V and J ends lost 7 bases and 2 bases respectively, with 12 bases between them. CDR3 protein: CASTDKGPYEQYF. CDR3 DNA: TGTGCCAGCACCGACAAGGGGCCCTACGAGCAGTACTTC.

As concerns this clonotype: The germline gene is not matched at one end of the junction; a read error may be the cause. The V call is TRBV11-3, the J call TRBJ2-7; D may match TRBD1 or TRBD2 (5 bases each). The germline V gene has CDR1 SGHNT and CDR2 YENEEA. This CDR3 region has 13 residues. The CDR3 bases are TGTGCCAGCGCACGGGGCATATTCCACGAGCAGTATTTC. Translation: CASARGIFHEQYF.

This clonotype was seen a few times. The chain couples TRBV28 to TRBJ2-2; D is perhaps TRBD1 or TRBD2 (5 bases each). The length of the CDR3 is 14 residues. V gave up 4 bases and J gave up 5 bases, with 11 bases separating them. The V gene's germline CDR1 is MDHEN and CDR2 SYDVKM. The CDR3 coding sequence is TGTGCCAGCAGTTCCGGGACGGGGACCGGGGAGCTGTTTTTT. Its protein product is CASSSGTGTGELFF.

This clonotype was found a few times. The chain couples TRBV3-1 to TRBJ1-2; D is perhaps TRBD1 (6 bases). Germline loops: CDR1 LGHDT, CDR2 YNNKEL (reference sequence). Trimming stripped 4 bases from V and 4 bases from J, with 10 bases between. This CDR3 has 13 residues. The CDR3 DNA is TGTGCCAGCAGCCCGGGGGCTCTCTATGGCTACACCTTC. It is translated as CASSPGALYGYTF.

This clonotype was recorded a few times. CDR3 in amino acids: CASSLGASAGDEQFF. DNA for the CDR3: TGCGCCAGCAGCTTGGGGGCTAGCGCGGGCGATGAGCAGTTCTTC. The chain carries TRBV5-1 and TRBJ2-1; tentatively, D is TRBD2 (6 bases). V lost 0 bases and J 8 bases, leaving 15 bases between the germline ends. This CDR3 spans 15 amino acids. CDR1 is SGHRS and CDR2 is YFSETQ in the germline V gene.

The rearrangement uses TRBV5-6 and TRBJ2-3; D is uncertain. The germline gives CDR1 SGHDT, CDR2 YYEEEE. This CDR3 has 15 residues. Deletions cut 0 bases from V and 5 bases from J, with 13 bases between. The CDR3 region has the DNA TGTGCCAGCAGCTTGGCCCTTGGAGTGGAAGATACGCAGTATTTT. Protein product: CASSLALGVEDTQYF. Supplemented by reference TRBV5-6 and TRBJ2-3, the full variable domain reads DAGVTQSPTHLIKTRGQQVTLRCSPKSGHDTVSWYQQALGQGPQFIFQYYEEEERQRGNFPDRFSGHQFPNYSSELNVNALLLGDSALYLCASSLALGVEDTQYFGPGTRLTVL.

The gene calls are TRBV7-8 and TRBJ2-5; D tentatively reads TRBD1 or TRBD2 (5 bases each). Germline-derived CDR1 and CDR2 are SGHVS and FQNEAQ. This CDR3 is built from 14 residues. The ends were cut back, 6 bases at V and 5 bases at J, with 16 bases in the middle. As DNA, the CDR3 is TGTGCCAGCAGACCCCCGGGACCCCGGGAGACCCAGTACTTC. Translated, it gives CASRPPGPRETQYF.

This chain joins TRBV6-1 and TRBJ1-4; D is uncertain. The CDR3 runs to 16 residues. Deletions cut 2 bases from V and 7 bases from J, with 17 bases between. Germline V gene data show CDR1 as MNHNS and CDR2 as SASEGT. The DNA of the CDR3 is TGTGCCAGCAGTGAACTCACCGGACGGACCACTGAAAAACTGTTTTTT. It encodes CASSELTGRTTEKLFF.

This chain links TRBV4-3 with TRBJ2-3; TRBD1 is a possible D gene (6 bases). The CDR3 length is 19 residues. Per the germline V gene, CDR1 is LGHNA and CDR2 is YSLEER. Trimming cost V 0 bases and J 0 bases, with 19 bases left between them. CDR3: CASSQDIMSYRESTDTQYF. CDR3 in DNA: TGCGCCAGCAGCCAAGATATAATGTCGTACAGGGAAAGCACAGATACGCAGTATTTT.

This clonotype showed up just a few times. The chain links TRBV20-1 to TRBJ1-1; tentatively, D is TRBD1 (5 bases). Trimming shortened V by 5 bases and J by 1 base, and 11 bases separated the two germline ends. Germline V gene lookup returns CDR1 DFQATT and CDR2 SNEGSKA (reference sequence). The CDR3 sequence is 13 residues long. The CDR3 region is CSAPDIQNTEAFF. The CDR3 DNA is TGCAGTGCTCCGGACATACAGAACACTGAAGCTTTCTTT.

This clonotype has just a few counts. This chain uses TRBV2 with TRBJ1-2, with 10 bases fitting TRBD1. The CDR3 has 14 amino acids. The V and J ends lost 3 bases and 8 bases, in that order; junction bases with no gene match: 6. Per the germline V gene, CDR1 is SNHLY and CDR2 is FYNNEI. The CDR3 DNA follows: TGTGCCAGCAGTGAGGGGACAGGGGTACGGGGCTACACCTTC. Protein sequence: CASSEGTGVRGYTF.

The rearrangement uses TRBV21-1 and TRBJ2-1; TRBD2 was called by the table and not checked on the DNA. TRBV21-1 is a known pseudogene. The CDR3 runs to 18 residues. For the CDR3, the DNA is TGTGCCAGCGCCCCACTTGGAGCGGGAGGGCCGGAATGCAATGAGCAGTTCTTC. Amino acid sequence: CASAPLGAGGPECNEQFF.

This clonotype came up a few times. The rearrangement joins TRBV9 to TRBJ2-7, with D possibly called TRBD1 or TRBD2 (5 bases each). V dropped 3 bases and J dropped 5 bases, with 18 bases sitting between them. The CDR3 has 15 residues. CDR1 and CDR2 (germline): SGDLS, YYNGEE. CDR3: CASSALGTLGNEQYF. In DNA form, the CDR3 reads TGTGCCAGCAGCGCCCTCGGGACGCTGGGGAACGAGCAGTACTTC.